This T cell receptor (beta chain) is from a study of sequential checkpoint blockade in melanoma. The treatment denotes: randomized to nivolumab then ipilimumab (arm A) or the reverse (arm B). The length of the CDR3 is 15 residues. Germline values: CDR1 GTSNPN, CDR2 SVGIG (reference sequence). The trim removed 4 bases at V and 9 bases at J, leaving 15 bases unmatched. Repertoires were generated with immunoSEQ multiplex PCR, while TCRdb's copy carries only in-frame clones and drops some. The profile shows under 20,000 clones, approximately 70% of them singletons. The table lists this clone with a count of one.

V is TRBV30 and J is TRBJ2-4, with 7 bases that match TRBD1. This receptor was identified in a human donor with melanoma. Sequencing used CD8+ T cells sorted from blood (inferred from file names), obtained from a patient given nivolumab and ipilimumab in sequence. For the CDR3, the DNA is TGTGCCTGGAACACCCCGGACAGGTATTATGGCATTCAGTACTTC. Residues: CAWNTPDRYYGIQYF.